This T cell receptor (beta chain) was sequenced for a study of identifying expanded T cells in peripheral blood. Findings and caveats of the study: Technical replicates showed about 1.1 changed clones; roughly two weeks 15 to 20; four weeks 19. Across healthy donors, higher total template counts meant significantly greater approximately 2-week count variance.

During the collection period, no donor immune events like infections were recorded. V shed 2 bases and J 4 bases; nucleotides not matched to a gene: 7. Looked up from germline, CDR1 is MNHNY and CDR2 is SVGAGI (reference sequence). This CDR3 is 16 amino acids long. In the case of this clone: The antigen remains undetermined.

This table comes from immunoSEQ multiplex PCR, and its TCRdb copy is limited to in-frame clones, with some not included. The data show some 95,000 clones, approximately 83% seen once. The receptor was derived from a person aged 18 to 75 in good health. The sequenced sample consisted of blood. This chain connects TRBV6-6 to TRBJ1-2; 10 nucleotides agree with TRBD1. The CDR3 reads CASSYPTGGTPYGYTF. CDR3 coding DNA: TGTGCCAGCAGTTACCCGACAGGGGGCACCCCCTATGGCTACACCTTC.